The TCR beta chain described here comes from a study of beta chain features in type 1 diabetes. General study results and limits: Among patients with Type 1 diabetes, TCRB CDR3s were moderately but significantly shorter in every one of the four CD4+ subsets.

Of the isolated RNA, all was reverse transcribed, and so the sequenced material was expressed TCRB transcripts. Only in-frame clones appear in the TCRdb table, and some are missing; sequencing was by immunoSEQ multiplex PCR. The sample has some 240,000 clones, 16% seen once. This clone was counted a few times. The antigen remains undetermined. CDR1 is MNHEY and CDR2 is SMNVEV in the germline V gene (reference sequence). The germline V and J ends were trimmed by 3 bases and 2 bases, with 10 bases remaining between them. The CDR3 is made up of 14 amino acids. This chain links TRBV27 with TRBJ1-2, with D tentatively TRBD1 (5 bases). Sequenced sample: naive CD4+ T cells from blood. This TCR was sampled from a young man with type 1 diabetes. The CDR3 region has the DNA TGTGCCAGCAGTTTGACAGCTGACAACTATGGCTACACCTTC. It yields the protein CASSLTADNYGYTF.